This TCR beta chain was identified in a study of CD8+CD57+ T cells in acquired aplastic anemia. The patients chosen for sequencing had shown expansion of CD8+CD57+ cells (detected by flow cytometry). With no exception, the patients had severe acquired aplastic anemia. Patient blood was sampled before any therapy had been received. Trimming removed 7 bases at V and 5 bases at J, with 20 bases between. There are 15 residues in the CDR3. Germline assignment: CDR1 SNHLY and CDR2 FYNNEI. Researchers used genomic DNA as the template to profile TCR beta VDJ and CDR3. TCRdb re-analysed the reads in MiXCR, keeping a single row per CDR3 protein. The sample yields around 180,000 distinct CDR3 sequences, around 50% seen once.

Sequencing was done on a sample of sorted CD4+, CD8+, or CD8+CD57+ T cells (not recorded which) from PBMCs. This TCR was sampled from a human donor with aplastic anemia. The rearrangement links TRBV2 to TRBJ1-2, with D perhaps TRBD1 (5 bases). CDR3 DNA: TGTGCCAGCACTACCGGGCTCGAGAAGGGGTATGGCTACACCTTC. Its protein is CASTTGLEKGYGYTF.